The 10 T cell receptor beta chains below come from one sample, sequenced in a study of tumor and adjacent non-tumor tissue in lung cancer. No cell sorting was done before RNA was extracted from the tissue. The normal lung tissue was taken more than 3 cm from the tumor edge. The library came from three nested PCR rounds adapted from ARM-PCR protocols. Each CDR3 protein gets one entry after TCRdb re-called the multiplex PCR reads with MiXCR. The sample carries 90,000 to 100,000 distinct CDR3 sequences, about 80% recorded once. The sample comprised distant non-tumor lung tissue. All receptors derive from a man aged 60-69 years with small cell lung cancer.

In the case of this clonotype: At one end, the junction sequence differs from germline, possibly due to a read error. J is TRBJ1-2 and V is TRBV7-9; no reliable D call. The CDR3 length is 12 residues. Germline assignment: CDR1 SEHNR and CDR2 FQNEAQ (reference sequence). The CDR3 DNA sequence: TGTGCCAGCAGCGGCGGCACCTATGGCTACGCCTTC. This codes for CASSGGTYGYAF.

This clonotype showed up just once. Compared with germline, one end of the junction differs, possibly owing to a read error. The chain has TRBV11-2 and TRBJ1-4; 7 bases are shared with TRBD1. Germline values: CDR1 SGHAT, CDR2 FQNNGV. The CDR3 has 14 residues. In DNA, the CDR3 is TGTGCCAGCAGCTTAGAGGCAGGGGGGTCGGGAAAACTGTTT. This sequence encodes CASSLEAGGSGKLF.

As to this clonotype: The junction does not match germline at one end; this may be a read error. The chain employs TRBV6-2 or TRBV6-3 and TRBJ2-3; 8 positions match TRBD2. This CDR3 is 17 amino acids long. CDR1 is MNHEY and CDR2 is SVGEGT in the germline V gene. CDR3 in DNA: TGTACCAGCAGTTACTCCATGCGCGGGAGGACCGAAGATACGCAGTATTTT. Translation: CTSSYSMRGRTEDTQYF.

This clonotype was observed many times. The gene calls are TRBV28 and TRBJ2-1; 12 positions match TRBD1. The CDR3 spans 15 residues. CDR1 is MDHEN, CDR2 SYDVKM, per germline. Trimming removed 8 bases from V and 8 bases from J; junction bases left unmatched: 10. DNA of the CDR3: TGTGCCAGCTCACCCTTGGGACAGGGGGCCGATGAGCAGTTCTTC. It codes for CASSPLGQGADEQFF.

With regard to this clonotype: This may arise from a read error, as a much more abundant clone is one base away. The CDR3 coding sequence is TGTGCCGGCAGCCCAAGAAACACAGATACGCAGTATTTT. Translated: CAGSPRNTDTQYF. This chain connects TRBV7-9 to TRBJ2-3; D call uncertain. The CDR3 contains 13 residues. Germline assignment: CDR1 SEHNR and CDR2 FQNEAQ (reference sequence).

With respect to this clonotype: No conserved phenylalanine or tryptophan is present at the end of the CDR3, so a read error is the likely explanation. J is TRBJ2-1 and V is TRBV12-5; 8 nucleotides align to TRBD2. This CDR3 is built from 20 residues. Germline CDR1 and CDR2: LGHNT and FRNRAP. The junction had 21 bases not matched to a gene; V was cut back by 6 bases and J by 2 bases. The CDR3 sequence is CASGYQLLLAGGSPYNEQFV. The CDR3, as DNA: TGTGCTAGTGGCTACCAACTGTTACTTGCGGGAGGCTCCCCCTACAATGAGCAGTTCGTC.

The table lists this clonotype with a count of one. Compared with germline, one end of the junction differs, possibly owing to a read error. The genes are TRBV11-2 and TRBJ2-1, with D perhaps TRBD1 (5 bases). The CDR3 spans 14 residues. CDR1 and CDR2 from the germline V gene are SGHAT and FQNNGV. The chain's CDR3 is CVSSLESGLVEQLF. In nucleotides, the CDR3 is TGTGTCAGCAGCTTAGAGTCAGGGTTGGTAGAGCAGTTATTC. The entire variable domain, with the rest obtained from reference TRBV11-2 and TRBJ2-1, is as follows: EAGVAQSPRYKIIEKRQSVAFWCNPISGHATLYWYQQILGQGPKLLIQFQNNGVVDDSQLPKDRFSAERLKGVDSTLKIQPAKLEDSAVYLCVSSLESGLVEQLFGPGTRLTVL.

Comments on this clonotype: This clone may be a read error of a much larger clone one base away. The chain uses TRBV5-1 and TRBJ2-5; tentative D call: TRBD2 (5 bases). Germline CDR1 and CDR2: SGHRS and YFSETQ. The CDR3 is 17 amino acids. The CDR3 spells CASSLGHARAEQENQYF. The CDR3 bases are TGCGCCAGCAGCTTGGGTCATGCGAGGGCAGAACAAGAGAACCAGTACTTC.

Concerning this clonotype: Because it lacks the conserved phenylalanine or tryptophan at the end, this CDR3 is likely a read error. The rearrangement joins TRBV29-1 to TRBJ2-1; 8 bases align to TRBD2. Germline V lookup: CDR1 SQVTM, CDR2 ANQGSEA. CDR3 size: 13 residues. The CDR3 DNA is TGCGGCGTACCCCCGGGAGGGGGCAATGAGCAGTTCTTA. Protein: CGVPPGGGNEQFL.

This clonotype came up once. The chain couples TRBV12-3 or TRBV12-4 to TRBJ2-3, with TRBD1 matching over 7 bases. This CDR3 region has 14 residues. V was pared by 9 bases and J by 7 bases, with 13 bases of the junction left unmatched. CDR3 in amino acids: CASLKDRRRYTQYF. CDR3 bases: TGTGCCAGTTTGAAGGACAGGAGGCGATATACGCAGTATTTT.